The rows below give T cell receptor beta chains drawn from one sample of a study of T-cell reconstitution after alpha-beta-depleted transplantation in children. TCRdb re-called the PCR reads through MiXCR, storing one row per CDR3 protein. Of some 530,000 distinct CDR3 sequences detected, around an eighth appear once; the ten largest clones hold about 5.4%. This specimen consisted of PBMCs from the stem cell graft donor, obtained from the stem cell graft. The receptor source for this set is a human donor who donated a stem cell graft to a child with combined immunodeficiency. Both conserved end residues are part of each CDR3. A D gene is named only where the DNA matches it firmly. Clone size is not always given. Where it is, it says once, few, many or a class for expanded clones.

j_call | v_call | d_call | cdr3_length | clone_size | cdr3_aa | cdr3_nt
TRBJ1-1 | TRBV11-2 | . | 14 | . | CASSSYRAQVSAFF | TGTGCCAGCAGCTCTTATCGGGCGCAGGTTTCAGCTTTCTTT
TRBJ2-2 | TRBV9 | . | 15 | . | CASSSSRGNTGELFF | TGTGCCAGCAGCTCCAGCCGAGGGAACACCGGGGAGCTGTTTTTT
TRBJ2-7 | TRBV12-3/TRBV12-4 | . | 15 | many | CASSPSDLTIYEQYF | TGTGCCAGCAGCCCCTCAGACCTTACCATCTACGAGCAGTACTTC
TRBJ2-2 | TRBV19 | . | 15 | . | CASSIVSRSTGELFF | TGTGCCAGTAGTATAGTTTCGCGGTCCACCGGGGAGCTGTTTTTT
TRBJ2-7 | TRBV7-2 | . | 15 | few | CASSLQGLSPYEQYF | TGTGCCAGCAGCTTACAGGGGCTATCTCCCTACGAGCAGTACTTC
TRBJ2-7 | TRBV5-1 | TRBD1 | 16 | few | CASSLGWDSYSYEQYF | TGCGCCAGCAGCTTGGGCTGGGACAGCTACTCCTACGAGCAGTACTTC
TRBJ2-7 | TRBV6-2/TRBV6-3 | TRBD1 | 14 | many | CASRGGQGIHEQYF | TGTGCCAGCAGGGGAGGACAGGGGATCCACGAGCAGTACTTC
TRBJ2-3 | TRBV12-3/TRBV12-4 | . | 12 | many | CASSPPPDTQYF | TGTGCCAGCAGTCCTCCCCCAGATACGCAGTATTTT
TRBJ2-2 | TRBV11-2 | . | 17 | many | CASSLDTGILGTGELFF | TGTGCCAGCAGCTTAGACACAGGGATCCTGGGAACCGGGGAGCTGTTTTTT
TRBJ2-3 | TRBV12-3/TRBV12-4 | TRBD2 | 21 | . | CASSLAWLLELADTSTDTQYF | TGTGCCAGCAGTTTAGCGTGGCTTTTGGAACTAGCGGACACTAGCACAGATACGCAGTATTTT
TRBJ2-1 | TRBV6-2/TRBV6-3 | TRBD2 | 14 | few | CASAGTSGFNEQFF | TGTGCCAGCGCCGGGACTAGCGGGTTCAATGAGCAGTTCTTC
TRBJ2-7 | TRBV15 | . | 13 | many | CATSRDKGYEQYF | TGTGCCACCAGCAGAGATAAGGGCTACGAGCAGTACTTC
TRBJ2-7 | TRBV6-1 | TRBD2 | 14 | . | CASGPTSGSYEQYF | TGTGCCAGCGGACCTACTAGCGGATCCTACGAGCAGTACTTC
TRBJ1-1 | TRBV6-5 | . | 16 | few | CASSYSGGGGGTEAFF | TGTGCCAGCAGTTACTCAGGGGGAGGTGGTGGCACTGAAGCTTTCTTT
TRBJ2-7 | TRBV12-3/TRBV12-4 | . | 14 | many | CASRPRVPSYEQYF | TGTGCCAGCAGACCCCGGGTTCCCTCCTACGAGCAGTACTTC
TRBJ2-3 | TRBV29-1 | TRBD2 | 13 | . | CSGTSGNTDTQYF | TGCTCGGGGACTAGCGGGAACACAGATACGCAGTATTTT
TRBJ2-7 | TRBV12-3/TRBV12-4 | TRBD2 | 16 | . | CASSPGTSGSRYEQYF | TGTGCCAGCAGTCCTGGGACTAGCGGGAGCCGGTACGAGCAGTACTTC
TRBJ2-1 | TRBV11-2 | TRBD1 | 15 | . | CASSLQGTAYNEQFF | TGTGCCAGCAGCTTACAAGGGACAGCTTACAATGAGCAGTTCTTC
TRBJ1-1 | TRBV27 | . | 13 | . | CASSLASATEAFF | TGTGCCAGCAGTTTAGCGTCAGCCACTGAAGCTTTCTTT
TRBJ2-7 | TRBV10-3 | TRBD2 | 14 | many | CAISEPQGGDEQYF | TGTGCCATCAGTGAACCCCAGGGAGGGGACGAGCAGTACTTC
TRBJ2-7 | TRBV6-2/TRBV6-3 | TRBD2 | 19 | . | CASSRRTSGRGESSYEQYF | TGTGCCAGCAGTCGCCGGACTAGCGGGAGAGGGGAGTCCTCCTACGAGCAGTACTTC
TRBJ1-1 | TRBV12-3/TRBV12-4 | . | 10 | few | CASSWGFTSF | TGTGCCAGCAGCTGGGGTTTTACTTCCTTT
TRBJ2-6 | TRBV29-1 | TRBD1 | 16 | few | CSVSGTGGFGANVLTF | TGCAGCGTATCCGGGACAGGGGGCTTTGGGGCCAACGTCCTGACTTTC
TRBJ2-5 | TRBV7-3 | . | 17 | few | CASSRTRTAERKETQYF | TGTGCCAGCAGCCGTACTAGGACCGCGGAGAGAAAAGAGACCCAGTACTTC
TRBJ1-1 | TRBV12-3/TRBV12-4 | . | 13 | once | CASSWGGLGEAFF | TGTGCCAGCAGTTGGGGCGGATTAGGTGAAGCTTTCTTT
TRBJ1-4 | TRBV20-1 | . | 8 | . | CCAGKLFF | TGCTGTGCCGGAAAACTGTTTTTT
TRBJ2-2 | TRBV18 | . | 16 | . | CASSPPRGPNTGELFF | TGTGCCAGCTCACCACCACGGGGCCCGAACACCGGGGAGCTGTTTTTT
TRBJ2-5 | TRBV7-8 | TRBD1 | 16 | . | CASSPGQGSSSETQYF | TGTGCCAGCAGCCCCGGACAGGGGTCTTCCTCGGAGACCCAGTACTTC
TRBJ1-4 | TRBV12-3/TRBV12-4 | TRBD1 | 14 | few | CASGGQGAKEKLFF | TGTGCCAGCGGGGGACAGGGGGCTAAAGAAAAACTGTTTTTT
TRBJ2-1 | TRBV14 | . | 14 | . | CASTLTTRYNEQFF | TGTGCCAGCACCCTAACCACCCGCTACAATGAGCAGTTCTTC
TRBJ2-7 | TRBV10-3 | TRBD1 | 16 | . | CAIRSTRDRAPYEQYF | TGTGCCATCAGATCAACACGCGACAGGGCACCCTACGAGCAGTACTTC
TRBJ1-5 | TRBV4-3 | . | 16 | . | CASKPREGSGNQPQHF | TGCGCCAGCAAACCCCGGGAGGGGTCGGGCAATCAGCCCCAGCATTTT
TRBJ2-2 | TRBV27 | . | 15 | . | CASSLDVSNTGELFF | TGTGCCAGCAGTTTAGACGTATCGAACACCGGGGAGCTGTTTTTT
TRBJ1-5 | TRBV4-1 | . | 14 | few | CASSQDPRNQPQHF | TGCGCCAGCAGCCAAGATCCGAGGAATCAGCCCCAGCATTTT
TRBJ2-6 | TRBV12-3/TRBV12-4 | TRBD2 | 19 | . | CASSRRGGSRFSGANVLTF | TGTGCCAGCAGCCGTAGGGGAGGGTCCCGCTTCTCTGGGGCCAACGTCCTGACTTTC
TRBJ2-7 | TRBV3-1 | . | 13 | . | CASSQAGFYEQYF | TGTGCCAGCAGCCAAGCAGGGTTTTACGAGCAGTACTTC
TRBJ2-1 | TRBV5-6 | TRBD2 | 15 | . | CASSLRTGGPDEQFF | TGTGCCAGCAGCTTGAGGACGGGAGGGCCCGATGAGCAGTTCTTC
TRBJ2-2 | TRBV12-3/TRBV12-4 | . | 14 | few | CASSPGAGTGELFF | TGTGCCAGCAGTCCGGGGGCGGGCACCGGGGAGCTGTTTTTT
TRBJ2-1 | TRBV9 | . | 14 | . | CASSVEVSYNEQFF | TGTGCCAGCAGCGTAGAGGTCTCCTACAATGAGCAGTTCTTC
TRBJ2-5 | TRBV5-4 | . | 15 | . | CASSLDRTNKETQYF | TGTGCCAGCAGCTTGGACAGGACTAACAAAGAGACCCAGTACTTC
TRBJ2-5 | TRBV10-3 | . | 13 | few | CAISESSGETQYF | TGTGCCATCAGTGAGTCGTCTGGGGAGACCCAGTACTTC
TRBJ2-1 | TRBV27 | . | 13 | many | CASSLSQGFEQFF | TGTGCCAGCAGTTTATCGCAGGGATTTGAGCAGTTCTTC
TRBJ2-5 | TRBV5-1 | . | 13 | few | CARKGDTEETQYF | TGCGCCAGGAAAGGGGACACCGAAGAGACCCAGTACTTC
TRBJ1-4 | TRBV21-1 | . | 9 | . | CASGVGLFF | TGTGCCAGCGGGGTCGGACTGTTTTTT
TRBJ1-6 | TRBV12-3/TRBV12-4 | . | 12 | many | CASSQDNSPLHF | TGTGCCAGCAGTCAAGATAATTCACCCCTCCACTTT
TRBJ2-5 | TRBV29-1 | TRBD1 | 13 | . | CSVPGTAQETQYF | TGCAGCGTTCCCGGGACAGCCCAAGAGACCCAGTACTTC
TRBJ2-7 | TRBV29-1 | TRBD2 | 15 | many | CSVGTSGNTDYEQYF | TGCAGCGTAGGGACTAGCGGTAATACCGACTACGAGCAGTACTTC
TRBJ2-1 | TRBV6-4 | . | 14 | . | CASSPGRGYNEQFF | TGTGCCAGCAGTCCCGGTCGAGGGTACAATGAGCAGTTCTTC
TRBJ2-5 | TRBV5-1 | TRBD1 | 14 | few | CASSLLTGRETQYF | TGCGCCAGCAGCTTGCTGACAGGGCGAGAGACCCAGTACTTC
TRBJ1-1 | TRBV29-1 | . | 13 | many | CSVGSTSDTEAFF | TGCAGCGTTGGTTCGACGTCAGACACTGAAGCTTTCTTT
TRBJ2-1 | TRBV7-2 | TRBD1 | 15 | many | CASTPGQVQRDEQFF | TGTGCCAGCACCCCGGGACAGGTCCAACGCGATGAGCAGTTCTTC
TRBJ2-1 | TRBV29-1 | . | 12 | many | CSVELDYNEQFF | TGCAGCGTTGAACTAGACTACAATGAGCAGTTCTTC
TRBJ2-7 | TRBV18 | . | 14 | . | CASSPEQGTYEQHF | TGTGCCAGCTCACCTGAACAGGGAACCTACGAGCAGCACTTC
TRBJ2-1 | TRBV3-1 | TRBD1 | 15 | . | CASSHSGTGGNEQFF | TGTGCCAGCAGCCACTCCGGGACAGGGGGGAATGAGCAGTTCTTC
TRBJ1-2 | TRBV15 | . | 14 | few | CATSRSSVNYGYTF | TGTGCCACCAGCAGATCCTCGGTGAACTATGGCTACACCTTC
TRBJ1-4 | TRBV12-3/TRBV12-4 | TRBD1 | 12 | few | CASSAGGEKLFF | TGTGCCAGCAGTGCAGGGGGTGAAAAACTGTTTTTT
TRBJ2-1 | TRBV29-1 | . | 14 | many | CSAGAVRVDNEQFF | TGCAGCGCAGGAGCGGTACGAGTCGACAATGAGCAGTTCTTC